Listed below are T cell receptor beta chains from one sample, sequenced in a study of blood T cell repertoires in COVID-19. Clones were read by immunoSEQ multiplex PCR, and TCRdb kept only the in-frame ones, dropping some. In the table there are around 88,000 clones, roughly 80% of which are singletons. What was sequenced was peripheral blood. Source of these receptors: a woman of 80 years or more with acute or convalescent COVID-19. CDR3s include the opening cysteine and the closing phenylalanine or tryptophan.

TRBV10-3	TRBJ1-1	CASRQQGTEAFF
TRBV7-8	TRBJ1-3	CASRQDGRENTIYF
TRBV5-6	TRBJ1-1	CASSRRQGGEAFF
TRBV2	TRBJ1-3	CASSERWGDTIYF
TRBV5-4	TRBJ2-3	CASSLAGERDTQYF
TRBV27	TRBJ1-4	CASSPATAIGEKLFF
TRBV28	TRBJ1-1	CASSLPPRNTEAFF
TRBV2	TRBJ1-1	CASSRGAAQGDGTEAFF
TRBV9	TRBJ2-1	CASSVDGTLYNEQFF
TRBV29-1	TRBJ1-4	CSVRVLPNEKLFF
TRBV5-4	TRBJ2-3	CASSPGLAGGLTKDTQYF
TRBV21-1	TRBJ1-6	CASSKANRPEHCSPLHF
TRBV19	TRBJ2-1	CASRTSPGGYEQFF
TRBV6-2/TRBV6-3	TRBJ1-1	CASSYVAMNTEAFF
TRBV14	TRBJ1-1	CASSQDEVTEAFF
TRBV28	TRBJ1-2	CASIPGGQGADYGYTF
TRBV7-9	TRBJ2-3	CASSAPMSTDTQYF
TRBV28	TRBJ1-4	CASSLSGTGRRANEKLFF
TRBV4-2	TRBJ2-1	CASSQGTTVGNEQFF
TRBV4-3	TRBJ1-5	CASSQDPGVDQPQHF
TRBV29-1	TRBJ2-3	CSVEGRTDTQYF
TRBV28	TRBJ2-7	CASRGQGAYEQYF
TRBV7-3	TRBJ2-3	CASSSEKRGATDTQYF
TRBV10-3	TRBJ1-1	CAISESTWTEAFF
TRBV6-4	TRBJ1-2	CASSDGREYGYTF
TRBV15	TRBJ2-7	CATSRGGGLDYEQYF
TRBV7-8	TRBJ1-6	CASSNGGGHSPLHF
TRBV9	TRBJ2-2	CASSVGATTGELFF
TRBV3-1/TRBV3-2	TRBJ1-3	CASSPQGVGSGNTIYF
TRBV5-1	TRBJ2-5	CASSPFGEQAGYQETQYF
TRBV19	TRBJ2-6	CASNPYSRSGANVLTF
TRBV5-6	TRBJ1-2	CASSLLGEEVYGYTF
TRBV7-9	TRBJ1-5	CASSAILGGHQPQHF
TRBV5-8	TRBJ2-1	CASSLRGVHNEQFF
TRBV6-1	TRBJ1-1	CASSEVGRMNTEAFF
TRBV13	TRBJ2-7	CASSLDRGNEQYF
TRBV14	TRBJ2-5	CASSPLLAGQETQYF
TRBV7-2	TRBJ2-3	CATRASGGADTQYF
TRBV2	TRBJ1-5	CASSGGRAQPQHF
TRBV18	TRBJ2-7	CASSQIAGGSYEQYF
TRBV18	TRBJ1-1	CASSGQGRGAEAFF
TRBV5-1	TRBJ2-7	CASSPQGEYEQYF
TRBV28	TRBJ2-3	CASSFLGLAGGASTDTQYF